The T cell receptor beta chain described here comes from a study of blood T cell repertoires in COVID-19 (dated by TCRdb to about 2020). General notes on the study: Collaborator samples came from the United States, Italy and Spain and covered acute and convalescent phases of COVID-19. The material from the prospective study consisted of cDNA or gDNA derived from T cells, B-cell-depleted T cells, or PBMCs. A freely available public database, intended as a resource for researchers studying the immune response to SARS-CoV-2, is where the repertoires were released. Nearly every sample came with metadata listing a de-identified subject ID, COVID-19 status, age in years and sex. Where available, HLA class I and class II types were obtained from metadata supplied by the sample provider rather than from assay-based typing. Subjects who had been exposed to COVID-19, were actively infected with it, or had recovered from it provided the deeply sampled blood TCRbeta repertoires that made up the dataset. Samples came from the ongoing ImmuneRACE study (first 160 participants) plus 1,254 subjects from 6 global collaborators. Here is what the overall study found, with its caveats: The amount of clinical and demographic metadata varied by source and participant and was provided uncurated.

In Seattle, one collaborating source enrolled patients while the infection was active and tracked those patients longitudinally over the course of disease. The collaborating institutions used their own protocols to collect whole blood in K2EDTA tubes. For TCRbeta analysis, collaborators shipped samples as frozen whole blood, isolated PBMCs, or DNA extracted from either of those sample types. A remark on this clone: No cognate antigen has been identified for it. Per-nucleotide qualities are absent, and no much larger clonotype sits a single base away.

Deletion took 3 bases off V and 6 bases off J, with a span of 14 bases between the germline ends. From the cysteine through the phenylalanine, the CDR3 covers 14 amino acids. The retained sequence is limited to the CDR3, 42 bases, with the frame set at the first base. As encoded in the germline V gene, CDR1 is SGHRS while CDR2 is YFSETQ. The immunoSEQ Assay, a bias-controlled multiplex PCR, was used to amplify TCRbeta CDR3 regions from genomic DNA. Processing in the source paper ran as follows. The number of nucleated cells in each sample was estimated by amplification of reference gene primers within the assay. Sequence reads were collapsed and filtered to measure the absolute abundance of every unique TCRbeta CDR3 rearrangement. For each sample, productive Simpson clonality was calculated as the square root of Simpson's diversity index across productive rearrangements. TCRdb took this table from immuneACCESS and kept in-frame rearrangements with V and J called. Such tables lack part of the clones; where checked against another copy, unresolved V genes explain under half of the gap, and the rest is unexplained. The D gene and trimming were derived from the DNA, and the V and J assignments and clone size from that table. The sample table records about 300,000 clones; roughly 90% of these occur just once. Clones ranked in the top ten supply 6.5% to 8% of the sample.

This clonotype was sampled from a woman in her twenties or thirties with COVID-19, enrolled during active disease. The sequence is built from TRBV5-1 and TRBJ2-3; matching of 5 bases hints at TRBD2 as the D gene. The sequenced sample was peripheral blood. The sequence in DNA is TGCGCCAGCAGCTCTGGAGGCCCGGCCGATACGCAGTATTTT. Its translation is CASSSGGPADTQYF.